This TCR beta chain appears in the sequencing data of a study of T cell responses to AZD1222 COVID-19 vaccine. Germline V gene data show CDR1 as SEHNR and CDR2 as FQNEAQ (reference sequence). V was shortened by 6 bases and J by 9 bases, with 14 bases between the two germline ends. The CDR3 totals 12 residues. Whole-study results and caveats: Close to half of spike-specific TCRs reportedly recognize unmutated variant regions.

Only in-frame clones appear in the TCRdb table, and some are missing; sequencing was by immunoSEQ multiplex PCR. In the table there are approximately 190,000 clones, 90% to 95% of which are singletons. Details on this clone: Its antigen is as yet unknown.

The specimen was peripheral blood, collected 28 days after the second AZD1222 dose. The TCR comes from an adult who received the AZD1222 COVID-19 vaccine. J is TRBJ1-1 and V is TRBV7-9; the D gene is possibly TRBD1 (5 bases). CDR3 protein: CASSTPGLKAFF. The CDR3 coding sequence is TGTGCCAGCAGTACCCCGGGACTGAAAGCTTTCTTT.